Detailed here is one T cell receptor beta chain. What it recognizes is unknown. Sequencing used immunoSEQ multiplex PCR; TCRdb keeps in-frame clones, though not all of them. The table lists under 15,000 clones, approximately 69% of them singletons. Germline V gene lookup returns CDR1 SGDLS and CDR2 YYNGEE. The CDR3 is made up of 13 amino acids. V dropped 4 bases and J dropped 3; count of bases not matched to a gene: 3. The data derive from a study of CD4 T cells in relation to SARS-CoV-2 and coronaviruses. Study details: PBMCs were cultured with antigen for over nine days before TCR beta sequencing. No peptide or an HIV-1 Nef peptide pool served as negative control.

Before the COVID-19 pandemic, during about 2011-2019, CD4+ T cells were taken from unexposed donors. CD4+ T cells were isolated from the cells after nine to eleven days of culture. Study conclusions and caveats: Approximately 65% of donors had memory CD4+ clonotypes crossrecognizing SARS-CoV-2 and common cold coronavirus spike. This crossreactivity analysis covered spike protein alone, no other viral proteins.

The rearrangement links TRBV9 to TRBJ2-7; 8 bases map to TRBD2. The sequenced sample was CD4+ T cells from PBMCs, cultured in vitro. The TCR comes from a human donor in good health. CDR3 sequence: CASSPGRDYEQYF. The CDR3 nucleotides read TGTGCCAGCAGCCCCGGGAGGGACTACGAGCAGTACTTC.